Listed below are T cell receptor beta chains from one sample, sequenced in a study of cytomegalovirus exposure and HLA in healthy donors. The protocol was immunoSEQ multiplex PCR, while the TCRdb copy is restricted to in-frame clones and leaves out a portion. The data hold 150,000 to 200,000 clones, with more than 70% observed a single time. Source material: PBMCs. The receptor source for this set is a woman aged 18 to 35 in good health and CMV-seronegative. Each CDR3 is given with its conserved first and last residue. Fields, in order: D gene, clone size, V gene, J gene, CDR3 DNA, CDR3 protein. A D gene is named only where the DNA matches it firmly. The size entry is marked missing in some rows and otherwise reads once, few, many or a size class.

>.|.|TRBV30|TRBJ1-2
TGTGCCTGGAGCGTAACCACAGCTATTATAACCTTC
CAWSVTTAIITF
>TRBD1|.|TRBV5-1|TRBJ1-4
TGCGCCAGCAGCTTGACCGGACAGGGGGGGAATGAAAAACTGTTTTTT
CASSLTGQGGNEKLFF
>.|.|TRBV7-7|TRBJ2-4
TGTGCCAGCAGCCCCGCGGGGACGAACATTCAGTACTTC
CASSPAGTNIQYF
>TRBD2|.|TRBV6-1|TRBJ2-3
TGTGCCAGCAGTGAACCGGTTTGGACTAGCAGAGATACGCAGTATTTT
CASSEPVWTSRDTQYF
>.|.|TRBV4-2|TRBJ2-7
TGTGCCAGCAGCCAAGGCGGGGCCCTGAGCTCCTACGAGCAGTACTTC
CASSQGGALSSYEQYF
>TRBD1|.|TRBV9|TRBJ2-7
TGTGCCAGCAGCGTTAGAGGGGACAGGGGGACCTACGAGCAGTACTTC
CASSVRGDRGTYEQYF
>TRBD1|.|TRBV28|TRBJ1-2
TGTGCCAGCAGCACAAGGGACAGGGGCAACTTC
CASSTRDRGNF
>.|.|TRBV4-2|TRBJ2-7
TGTGCCAGCAGCCAAGATCGCACTAGAGCTCTAGAAATTGGCGAGCAGTACTTC
CASSQDRTRALEIGEQYF
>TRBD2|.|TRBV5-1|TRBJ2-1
TGCGCCAGCAGCTTGGGTCCTAGCGGGAGTGATGAGCAGTTCTTC
CASSLGPSGSDEQFF
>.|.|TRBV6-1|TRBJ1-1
TGTGCCAGCGAACTAAATTGGATAGCTTTCTTT
CASELNWIAFF
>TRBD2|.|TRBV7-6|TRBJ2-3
TGTGCCAGCAGCCCTCAAGCGGGGGGGCCCATCCTATACACAGATACGCAGTATTTT
CASSPQAGGPILYTDTQYF
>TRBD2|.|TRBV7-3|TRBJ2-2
TGTGCCAGCAGCTTAACCGGGACTAGCGGGATCTCCGGGGAGCTGTTTTTT
CASSLTGTSGISGELFF
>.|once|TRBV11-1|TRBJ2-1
TGTGCCAGCAGCCTTCACAGGACCGACAATGAGCAGTTCTTC
CASSLHRTDNEQFF
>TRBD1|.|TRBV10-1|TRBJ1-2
TGCGCCAGCAGGGGGGGACAGGGGGACCATGGCTACACCTTC
CASRGGQGDHGYTF
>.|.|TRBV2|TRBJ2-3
TGTGCCAGCAACACCCAGGGTGCAGATACGCAGTATTTT
CASNTQGADTQYF
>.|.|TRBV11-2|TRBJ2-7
TGTGCCAGCAGCTCCCACATGGACTCGGGGAATTACGAGCAGTACTTC
CASSSHMDSGNYEQYF
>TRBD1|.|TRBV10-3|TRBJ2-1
TGTGCCATCAGTGTGGGGGACAGTACACCCCGGGGGCAGTTCTTC
CAISVGDSTPRGQFF
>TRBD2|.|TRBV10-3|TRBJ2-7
TGTGCCATCAGGGGGGGTGTGAGCGGGAGGGTTGAGCAGTACTTC
CAIRGGVSGRVEQYF
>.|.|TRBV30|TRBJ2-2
TGTGCCTTACTACGACAGCAGAACACCGGGGAGCTGTTTTTT
CALLRQQNTGELFF
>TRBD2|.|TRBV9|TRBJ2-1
TGTGCCAGCAGCGTTTTAGCGGGAGGGCCGAGCAGTGAGCAGTTCTTC
CASSVLAGGPSSEQFF
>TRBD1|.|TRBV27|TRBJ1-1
TGTGCCAGCAGTTATGGACAGGGGAACACTGAAGCTTTCTTT
CASSYGQGNTEAFF
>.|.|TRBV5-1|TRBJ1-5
TGCGCCAGCAGCTTCGGAGGAAGGGGGGGGAATCAGCCCCAGCATTTT
CASSFGGRGGNQPQHF